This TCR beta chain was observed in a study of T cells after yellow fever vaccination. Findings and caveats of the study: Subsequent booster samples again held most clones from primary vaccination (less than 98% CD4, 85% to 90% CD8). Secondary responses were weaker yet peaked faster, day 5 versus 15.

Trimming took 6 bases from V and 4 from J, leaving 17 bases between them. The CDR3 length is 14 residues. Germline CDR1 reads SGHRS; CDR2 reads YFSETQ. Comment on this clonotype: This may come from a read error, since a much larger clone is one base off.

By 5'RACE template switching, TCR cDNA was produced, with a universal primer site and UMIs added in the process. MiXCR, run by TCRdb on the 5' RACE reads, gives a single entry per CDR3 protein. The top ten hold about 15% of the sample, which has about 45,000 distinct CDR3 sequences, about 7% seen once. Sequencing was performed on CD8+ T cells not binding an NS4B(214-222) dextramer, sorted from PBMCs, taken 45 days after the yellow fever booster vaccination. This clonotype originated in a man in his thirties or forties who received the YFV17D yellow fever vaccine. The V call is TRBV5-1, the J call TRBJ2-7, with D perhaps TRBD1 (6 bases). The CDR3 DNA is TGCGCCAGCAACAGTGGACAGTGGGAGTACGAGCAGTACTTC. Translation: CASNSGQWEYEQYF.